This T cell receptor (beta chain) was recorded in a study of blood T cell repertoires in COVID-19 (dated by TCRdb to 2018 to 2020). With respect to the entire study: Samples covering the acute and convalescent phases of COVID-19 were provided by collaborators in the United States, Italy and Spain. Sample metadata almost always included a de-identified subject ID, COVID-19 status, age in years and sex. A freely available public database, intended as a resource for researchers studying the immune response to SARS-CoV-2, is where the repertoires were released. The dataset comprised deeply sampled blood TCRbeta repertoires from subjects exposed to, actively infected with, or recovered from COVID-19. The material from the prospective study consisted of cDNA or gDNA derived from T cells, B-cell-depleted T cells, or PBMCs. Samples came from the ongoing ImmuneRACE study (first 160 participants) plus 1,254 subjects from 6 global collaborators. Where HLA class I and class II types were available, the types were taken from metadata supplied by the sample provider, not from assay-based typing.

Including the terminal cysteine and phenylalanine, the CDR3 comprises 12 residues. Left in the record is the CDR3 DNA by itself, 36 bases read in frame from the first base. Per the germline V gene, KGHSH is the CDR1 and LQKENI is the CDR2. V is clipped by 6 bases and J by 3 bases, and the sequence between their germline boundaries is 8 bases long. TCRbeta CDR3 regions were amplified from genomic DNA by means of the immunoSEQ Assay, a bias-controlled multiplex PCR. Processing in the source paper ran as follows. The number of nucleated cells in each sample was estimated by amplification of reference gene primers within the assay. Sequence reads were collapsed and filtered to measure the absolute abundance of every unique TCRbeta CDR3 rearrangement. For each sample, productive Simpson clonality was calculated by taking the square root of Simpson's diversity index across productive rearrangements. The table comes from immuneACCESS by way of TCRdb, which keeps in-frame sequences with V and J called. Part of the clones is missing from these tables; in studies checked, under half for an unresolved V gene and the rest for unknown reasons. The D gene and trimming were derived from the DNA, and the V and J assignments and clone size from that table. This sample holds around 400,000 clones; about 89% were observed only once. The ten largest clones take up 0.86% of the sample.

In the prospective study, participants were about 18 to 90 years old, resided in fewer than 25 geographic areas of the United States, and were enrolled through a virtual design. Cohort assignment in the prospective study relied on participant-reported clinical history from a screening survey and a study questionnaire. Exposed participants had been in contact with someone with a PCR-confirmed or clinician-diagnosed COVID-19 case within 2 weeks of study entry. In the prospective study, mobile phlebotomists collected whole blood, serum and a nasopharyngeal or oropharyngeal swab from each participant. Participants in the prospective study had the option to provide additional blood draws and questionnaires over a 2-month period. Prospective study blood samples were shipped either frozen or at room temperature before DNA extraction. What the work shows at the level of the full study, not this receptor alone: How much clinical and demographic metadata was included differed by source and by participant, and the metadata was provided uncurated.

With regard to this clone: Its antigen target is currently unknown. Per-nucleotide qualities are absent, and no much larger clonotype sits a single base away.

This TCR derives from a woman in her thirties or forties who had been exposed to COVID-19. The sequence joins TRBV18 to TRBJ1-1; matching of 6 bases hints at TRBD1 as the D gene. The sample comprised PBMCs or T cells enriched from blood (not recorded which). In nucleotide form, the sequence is TGTGCCAGCTCCTCAGGGGACACTGAAGCTTTCTTT. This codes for CASSSGDTEAFF. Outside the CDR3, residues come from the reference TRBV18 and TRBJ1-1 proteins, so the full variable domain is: NAGVMQNPRHLVRRRGQEARLRCSPMKGHSHVYWYRQLPEEGLKFMVYLQKENIIDESGMPKERFSAEFPKEGPSILRIQQVVRGDSAAYFCASSSGDTEAFFGQGTRLTVV.